The present T cell receptor (beta chain) was sequenced within a study of T cell responses to AZD1222 COVID-19 vaccine. Study-level points and caveats: Repertoire sampling occurred only after the peak T cell response.

Regarding this clone: What it binds is not known.

This CDR3 region has 14 residues. Trimming pared 0 bases from V and 5 bases from J, leaving 11 bases between. CDR1 is SGDLS and CDR2 is YYNGEE in the germline V gene. Some clones are missing from TCRdb's copy, which holds only in-frame ones; the method was immunoSEQ multiplex PCR. The sample lists about 75,000 clones; 88% were seen once. The TCR sequence derives from an adult who received the MenACWY meningococcal vaccine as a control. The rearrangement uses TRBV9 and TRBJ1-1; TRBD1 might be the D (6 bases). Specimen: peripheral blood, collected 28 days after the second dose of the MenACWY control vaccine. This chain's CDR3 is CASSVGRGDTEAFF. DNA of the CDR3: TGTGCCAGCAGCGTAGGAAGGGGGGATACTGAAGCTTTCTTT.